This T cell receptor beta chain appears in the sequencing data of a study of T cell responses to AZD1222 COVID-19 vaccine. Across the study: Doses given second, at about 4 or about 12 weeks, were pooled.

A remark on this clone: Its antigen remains unknown.

The CDR3 has 17 residues. The ends were cut back, 4 bases at V and 1 base at J, with 22 bases in the middle. Germline CDR1 SQVTM, CDR2 ANQGSEA. Only in-frame clones appear in the TCRdb table, and some are missing; sequencing was by immunoSEQ multiplex PCR. The table includes approximately 70,000 clones, about nine tenths detected once. Study-wide findings and caveats: Females made up more of the donors, who were largely white British, and clonal diversity may have come out too low. Nearly half of spike-specific TCRs reportedly target variant regions that are unmutated in the B.1.351 and B.1.1.7 variants.

This chain joins TRBV29-1 and TRBJ1-2, with no clear D. The receptor comes from an adult in good health. The sample consisted of peripheral blood, taken on day 0 of AZD1222 vaccination. CDR3 bases: TGCAGCGTTGTTAGGAGCCAGGCGCCATTACATAACTATGGCTACACCTTC. This codes for CSVVRSQAPLHNYGYTF.